This T cell receptor (beta chain) was recorded in a study of spatial heterogeneity in lung cancer. Study information: The correlation between TCR transcript counts in tumor regions and a T cell module score from matched bulk RNA-seq was strong. The average count in raw reads for each unique TCR and UMI combination exceeded nine appearances. Notes on the study in general: One measure, the expanded intratumoral alpha and beta TCR count, tracked tumor mutation counts.

Germline CDR1 reads SNHLY; CDR2 reads FYNNEI. Between the trimmed V and J ends, which lost 6 bases and 8 bases, there was a span of 22 bases. This CDR3 is 16 amino acids long. Time point: sample taken at primary tumor resection. The donors, approximately 66 patients with untreated early-stage non-small cell lung cancer, provided the samples. In each case, whole RNA from tumor, nontumor lung or frozen PBMC was sequenced unsorted. MiXCR was run by TCRdb on the 5' RACE reads, yielding one entry per CDR3 protein. The sample includes roughly 2,300 distinct CDR3 sequences, roughly 35% of them seen just once. This clonotype was found a few times. What it recognizes is unknown.

The sample in question was lung tumor tissue, obtained at surgery. This TCR was recovered from a male donor with early-stage non-small cell lung cancer. The chain carries TRBV2 and TRBJ1-4; D possibly corresponds to TRBD1 (6 bases). The CDR3 region has the DNA TGTGCCAGCAGACCAACCCCAGGGGCTTATTTGGAAAAACTGTTTTTT. Translated: CASRPTPGAYLEKLFF.